This T cell receptor (beta chain) was identified in a study of T-cell reconstitution after alpha-beta-depleted transplantation in children. This clonotype was recorded many times. Researchers prepared the TCRbeta library using unique molecular identifiers, the study reports. Using its own MiXCR run on the PCR reads, TCRdb lists one record per CDR3 protein. The sample lists hundreds of thousands of distinct CDR3 sequences; more than 10% were seen once. V lost 6 bases and J lost 5, with 13 bases in between. Germline V gene sequence: CDR1 MNHNS, CDR2 SASEGT. CDR3 length: 14 residues. This sequence was found in a human donor who donated a stem cell graft to a child with acute lymphoblastic leukemia. Sample: PBMCs from the stem cell graft donor, taken from the stem cell graft. The V and J genes are TRBV6-1 and TRBJ1-4, with a weak D call TRBD1 (5 bases). CDR3 sequence (DNA): TGTGCCAGCAGGGGGACTGAACCGAATGAAAAACTGTTTTTT. Encoded protein: CASRGTEPNEKLFF.